This passage covers 18 T cell receptor beta chains from one sample sequenced in a study of T cell responses to AZD1222 COVID-19 vaccine. The data were produced by immunoSEQ multiplex PCR, yet TCRdb's version contains in-frame clones alone and is incomplete. The sample lists 25,000 to 35,000 clones, about nine tenths occurring once. The sample was peripheral blood, taken on day 0 of AZD1222 vaccination. The receptors stem from an adult in good health.

V is TRBV5-1 and J is TRBJ1-5, with D possibly matching TRBD1 (6 bases). V lost 4 bases, J lost 1 base, and 9 bases lay in between. This CDR3 spans 14 amino acids. CDR1 SGHRS and CDR2 YFSETQ come from the germline V gene. The CDR3 spells CASSQTGSNQPQHF. CDR3 in DNA: TGCGCCAGCAGCCAAACAGGGAGCAATCAGCCCCAGCATTTT.

The chain couples TRBV19 to TRBJ2-1; D remains ambiguous. Trimming cost V 6 bases and J 7 bases, with 10 bases left between them. CDR3 size: 12 residues. The germline CDR1 and CDR2 sequences are LNHDA and SQIVND (reference sequence). DNA of the CDR3: TGTGCCAGTAGCTCCTTCAATAATGAGCAGTTCTTC. Translating it yields CASSSFNNEQFF.

The chain recombines TRBV28 with TRBJ1-1; tentative D call: TRBD1 (6 bases). This CDR3 has 15 amino acids. Trimming shortened V by 6 bases and J by 4 bases, and 18 bases separated the two germline ends. CDR1 and CDR2 (germline): MDHEN, SYDVKM. The CDR3 protein is CASSLGGSGATEAFF. The CDR3 coding sequence is TGTGCCAGCAGCTTGGGAGGGTCGGGGGCCACTGAAGCTTTCTTT.

This chain joins TRBV2 and TRBJ1-5; D may be TRBD1 (5 bases). The CDR3 has 14 amino acids. The germline gives CDR1 SNHLY, CDR2 FYNNEI. V lost 2 bases, J lost 1 base, and 6 bases lay in between. The CDR3 bases are TGTGCCAGCAGTGAAAGGGACAGCAATCAGCCCCAGCATTTT. Amino acid sequence: CASSERDSNQPQHF.

This clone was seen just once. The rearrangement joins TRBV6-5 to TRBJ2-7; tentatively, D is TRBD1 (6 bases). The V gene's germline CDR1 is MNHEY and CDR2 SVGAGI. Trimming pared 5 bases from V and 3 bases from J, leaving 8 bases between. This CDR3 region has 12 residues. The CDR3 region has the DNA TGTGCCAGCAGTCGACAGGACTACGAGCAGTACTTC. As protein: CASSRQDYEQYF.

The V call is TRBV27, the J call TRBJ2-7; TRBD2 might be the D (5 bases). Per germline, CDR1 MNHEY and CDR2 SMNVEV (reference sequence). V was clipped by 7 bases and J by 7 bases, with 20 bases between them. The CDR3 is 14 amino acids. CDR3 region: CASMPSSALGEQYF. The CDR3 DNA is TGTGCCAGCATGCCAAGTAGCGCCCTAGGGGAGCAGTACTTC.

The chain is built from TRBV19 and TRBJ2-4; D is perhaps TRBD1 or TRBD2 (6 bases each). Germline assignment: CDR1 LNHDA and CDR2 SQIVND (reference sequence). The length of the CDR3 is 15 residues. V gave up 5 bases and J gave up 0 bases, with 11 bases separating them. The CDR3 DNA follows: TGTGCCAGTAGTCCCGGGGGCCTAGCCAAAAACATTCAGTACTTC. It specifies CASSPGGLAKNIQYF.

The rearrangement links TRBV12-3 or TRBV12-4 to TRBJ2-7; 8 bases align to TRBD1. The ends lost 8 bases at V and 5 bases at J; junction bases unmatched: 8. This CDR3 has 13 residues. CDR3: CASRRTGRNEQYF. The CDR3 nucleotides are TGTGCCAGCCGTCGGACAGGGCGGAACGAGCAGTACTTC.

This chain uses TRBV7-2 with TRBJ1-6; D possibly corresponds to TRBD1 (5 bases). The CDR3 has 16 residues. The germline V gene encodes CDR1 SGHTA and CDR2 FQGNSA. Trimming removed 5 bases at V and 4 bases at J, with 15 bases between. Here the CDR3 DNA reads TGTGCCAGCAGCGAAGAAGGGGAAAATTATAATTCACCCCTCCACTTT. This sequence encodes CASSEEGENYNSPLHF.

The V gene is TRBV10-3, the J gene TRBJ2-3, with D hard to call. Per the germline V gene, CDR1 is ENHRY and CDR2 is SYGVKD. The V and J ends lost 7 bases and 6 bases respectively, with 14 bases between them. This CDR3 contains 13 residues. In nucleotides, the CDR3 is TGTGCCATCATGAGTAGCTTGGGGGATACGCAGTATTTT. Encoded protein: CAIMSSLGDTQYF.

The rearrangement uses TRBV2 and TRBJ2-7, with a weak D call TRBD1 (5 bases). The germline V and J ends were trimmed by 3 bases and 4 bases, with 13 bases remaining between them. Germline CDR1 and CDR2: SNHLY and FYNNEI. The CDR3 has 14 residues. The CDR3 region is CASSDQGVLYEQYF. The CDR3 nucleotides read TGTGCCAGCAGTGATCAAGGGGTCTTATACGAGCAGTACTTC.

The chain recombines TRBV10-2 with TRBJ1-5, with unresolved D. Germline CDR1 is WSHSY and CDR2 is SAAADI. V was cut by 10 bases and J by 3 bases, with 10 bases left in between. The CDR3 spans 12 residues. The CDR3 here is CATQNINQPQHF. The CDR3 DNA sequence: TGCGCCACCCAGAATATCAATCAGCCCCAGCATTTT.

The chain recombines TRBV7-8 with TRBJ2-2, with 7 bases aligning to TRBD2. V was clipped by 3 bases and J by 6 bases; unmatched bases: 4. The CDR3 is 14 residues long. Germline-derived CDR1 and CDR2 are SGHVS and FQNEAQ. The CDR3 spells CASSFMREPGELFF. Written as DNA, the CDR3 is TGTGCCAGCAGCTTCATGCGGGAGCCCGGGGAGCTGTTTTTT. Variable domain in full (rest from reference TRBV7-8 and TRBJ2-2): GAGVSQSPRYKVAKRGQDVALRCDPISGHVSLFWYQQALGQGPEFLTYFQNEAQLDKSGLPSDRFFAERPEGSVSTLKIQRTQQEDSAVYLCASSFMREPGELFFGEGSRLTVL.

The sample holds one count of this clone. V gene TRBV2 combines with J gene TRBJ1-5; D might be TRBD1 (5 bases). The CDR3 loop spans 15 amino acids. V lost 6 bases and J lost 2, with 14 bases in between. Germline V lookup: CDR1 SNHLY, CDR2 FYNNEI. This chain's CDR3 is CASRLEGSGNQPQHF. CDR3 bases: TGTGCCAGCAGGTTGGAGGGGTCGGGCAATCAGCCCCAGCATTTT.

This sequence joins TRBV30 and TRBJ2-2; 8 nucleotides line up with TRBD1. Trimming at V came to 0 bases and at J to 4 bases, leaving 7 bases not matched to a gene. The CDR3 sequence is 16 residues long. Germline V lookup: CDR1 GTSNPN, CDR2 SVGIG (reference sequence). The CDR3 spells CAWSVMGRGLTGELFF. CDR3 DNA sequence: TGTGCCTGGAGTGTAATGGGCAGGGGGCTCACCGGGGAGCTGTTTTTT. The full variable domain, its missing parts supplied by reference TRBV30 and TRBJ2-2, is SQTIHQWPATLVQPVGSPLSLECTVEGTSNPNLYWYRQAAGRGLQLLFYSVGIGQISSEVPQNLSASRPQDRQFILSSKKLLLSDSGFYLCAWSVMGRGLTGELFFGEGSRLTVL.

The table lists this clone with a few counts. The chain couples TRBV2 to TRBJ2-3; 8 nucleotides match TRBD2. The CDR3 contains 15 residues. The germline gives CDR1 SNHLY, CDR2 FYNNEI. Trimming cost V 7 bases and J 1 base; bases outside gene matches: 7. The CDR3 loop is CASTTGGPGTDTQYF. CDR3 sequence (DNA): TGTGCCAGCACCACGGGGGGGCCCGGCACAGATACGCAGTATTTT.

The genes are TRBV20-1 and TRBJ2-2; D possibly corresponds to TRBD2 (5 bases). The CDR3 extends over 14 amino acids. The germline CDR1 and CDR2 sequences are DFQATT and SNEGSKA (reference sequence). V was shortened by 3 bases and J by 4 bases, with 12 bases between the two germline ends. The CDR3 spells CSASHSAGTGELFF. Here the CDR3 DNA reads TGCAGTGCTAGTCATAGCGCGGGCACCGGGGAGCTGTTTTTT.

The chain couples TRBV7-9 to TRBJ1-3; D gene ambiguous. The CDR3 sequence is 14 residues long. Germline lookup yields CDR1 SEHNR and CDR2 FQNEAQ (reference sequence). The ends were cut back, 5 bases at V and 1 base at J, with 9 bases in the middle. CDR3 protein: CASSAGISGNTIYF. CDR3 in DNA: TGTGCCAGCAGCGCGGGAATATCTGGAAACACCATATATTTT.